The 8 T cell receptor beta chains below come from one sample, sequenced in a study of blood T cells in healthy people across ages. Primers used in a second PCR of about 6 to 11 cycles were a sample-barcoded 5' primer and a J-beta primer mix. MiXCR was run by TCRdb on the 5' RACE reads, yielding one entry per CDR3 protein. The table records roughly 1,700,000 distinct CDR3 sequences, about 28% of them present only once. The sample taken for sequencing was blood. These receptors all stem from a woman aged 25 to 39 in good health.

Note on this clonotype: With a much larger clone just one base away, this may be a read error. The rearrangement links TRBV7-7 to TRBJ2-1, with D possibly matching TRBD2 (6 bases). Trimming took 0 bases from V and 8 from J, leaving 14 bases between them. The germline V gene encodes CDR1 SSHAT and CDR2 FNYEAQ (reference sequence). The CDR3 spans 15 residues. The CDR3 sequence: CASSLAPSGYDEQFF. In nucleotides, the CDR3 is TGTGCCAGCAGCTTAGCACCCAGCGGGTACGATGAGCAGTTCTTC.

The chain has TRBV7-9 and TRBJ1-2; D unclear. This CDR3 region has 14 residues. Trimming took off 2 bases at V and 4 bases at J, with 11 bases between the two ends. CDR1 SEHNR and CDR2 FQNEAQ come from the germline V gene (reference sequence). CDR3 sequence reads: CASSLISAPYGYTF. In nucleotides, the CDR3 is TGTGCCAGCAGCTTAATTTCGGCCCCCTATGGCTACACCTTC.

This clonotype was seen only a few times. This chain joins TRBV20-1 and TRBJ2-3; possibly TRBD2 for D (6 bases). Germline V gives CDR1 DFQATT, CDR2 SNEGSKA (reference sequence). This CDR3 region has 14 residues. V was pared by 6 bases and J by 1 base, with 14 bases between. The CDR3 sequence: CSAPGTERTDTQYF. The CDR3, as DNA: TGCAGTGCCCCCGGGACTGAACGCACAGATACGCAGTATTTT.

This clonotype has ten or more counts. The rearrangement uses TRBV9 and TRBJ2-1; TRBD2 matches at 14 bases. CDR1 is SGDLS, CDR2 YYNGEE, per germline. This CDR3 contains 15 residues. V lost 4 bases and J lost 10; bases outside the gene matches: 7. The CDR3: CASSPGTSGRPEQFF. CDR3 sequence (DNA): TGTGCCAGCAGCCCAGGGACTAGCGGGAGACCGGAGCAGTTCTTC.

This clonotype was recorded many times. J is TRBJ2-1 and V is TRBV24-1; D ambiguous. The V gene lost 7 bases and the J gene lost 0 bases, with 6 bases spanning the gap. Per germline, CDR1 KGHDR and CDR2 SFDVKD. The CDR3 totals 13 residues. CDR3 region: CATRAASYNEQFF. CDR3 DNA sequence: TGTGCCACCAGGGCAGCCTCCTACAATGAGCAGTTCTTC.

The sample holds a few counts of this clonotype. The rearrangement links TRBV27 to TRBJ2-7, with TRBD1 as a possible D gene (5 bases). This CDR3 comprises 15 residues. V was shortened by 4 bases and J by 3 bases, with 16 bases between the two germline ends. Per the germline V gene, CDR1 is MNHEY and CDR2 is SMNVEV (reference sequence). The CDR3 coding sequence is TGTGCCAGCAGTTCCACAGGCAGATTTATCTACGAGCAGTACTTC. It yields the protein CASSSTGRFIYEQYF.

The table lists this clonotype with a count of one. V gene TRBV6-5 combines with J gene TRBJ1-1; D gene uncertain. V gave up 4 bases and J gave up 1 base, with 10 bases separating them. The CDR3 length is 14 residues. Germline CDR1 MNHEY, CDR2 SVGAGI. The CDR3 nucleotides read TGTGCCAGCAGTTTATATCCAGGGAACACTGAAGCTTTCTTT. This encodes CASSLYPGNTEAFF.

With regard to this clonotype: A junction end diverges from the germline sequence, so it may reflect a read error. The chain is built from TRBV20-1 and TRBJ1-1; tentatively, D is TRBD1 (5 bases). The CDR3 totals 16 residues. Germline CDR1 reads DFQATT; CDR2 reads SNEGSKA (reference sequence). CDR3 sequence: CSARPGTSWGNTETFF. CDR3 coding DNA: TGCAGTGCTAGACCCGGGACTTCTTGGGGGAACACTGAAACTTTCTTT.